These 28 T cell receptor beta chains were sequenced from one sample in a study of beta chain features in type 1 diabetes. Since all of the isolated RNA was reverse transcribed, expressed TCRB transcripts were what got sequenced. TCRdb's copy holds only in-frame clones and misses some; the assay was immunoSEQ multiplex PCR. The table lists 150,000 or so clones, less than 9.5% of them singletons. The source material was central memory CD4+ T cells from blood. These receptors were taken from a woman aged 18-30 years in good health.

The rearrangement links TRBV10-3 to TRBJ2-3; 9 positions agree with TRBD2. CDR3 size: 14 residues. The ends lost 10 bases at V and 1 base at J; junction bases unmatched: 6. Germline-derived CDR1 and CDR2 are ENHRY and SYGVKD. The chain's CDR3 is CASGLAMGTDTQYF. The CDR3 nucleotides are TGTGCCAGCGGACTAGCGATGGGCACAGATACGCAGTATTTT.

The genes are TRBV7-2 and TRBJ2-3; TRBD2 matches at 8 bases. This CDR3 region has 15 residues. J was trimmed by 5 bases and V by 4 bases; bases with no gene match: 8. CDR1 and CDR2 (germline): SGHTA, FQGNSA. CDR3: CASSWTSGGRDTQYF. The CDR3, as DNA: TGTGCCAGCAGCTGGACCAGCGGGGGTAGAGATACGCAGTATTTT.

The sample holds a few counts of this clone. The chain links TRBV4-3 to TRBJ2-3; 10 positions agree with TRBD1. The CDR3 spans 16 residues. From germline, CDR1 is LGHNA and CDR2 YSLEER. The ends lost 3 bases at V and 7 bases at J; junction bases unmatched: 10. CDR3 sequence: CASSHDFRDRGNTQYF. CDR3 coding DNA: TGCGCCAGCAGCCACGACTTCCGGGACAGGGGAAATACGCAGTATTTT.

This clone was found a few times. The chain joins TRBV5-1 to TRBJ1-5, with D possibly matching TRBD1 (6 bases). In germline, CDR1 is SGHRS, CDR2 YFSETQ. The V end was cut by 3 bases, the J end by 0 bases, with 22 bases between. The CDR3 spans 19 residues. The CDR3 DNA reads as TGCGCCAGCAGCTATCCGGACAGTCCCCTCACTTATAGCAATCAGCCCCAGCATTTT. Translation gives CASSYPDSPLTYSNQPQHF.

This clone occurred a few times. The V call is TRBV9, the J call TRBJ2-3; 9 nucleotides match TRBD2. This CDR3 region has 16 residues. Germline CDR1 is SGDLS and CDR2 is YYNGEE. Trimming at V came to 1 base and at J to 1 base, leaving 4 bases not matched to a gene. The CDR3 region is CASSVSERGGTDTQYF. CDR3 bases: TGTGCCAGCAGCGTATCTGAGCGGGGGGGCACAGATACGCAGTATTTT.

The V call is TRBV2, the J call TRBJ1-1; maybe TRBD1 (5 bases). This CDR3 is built from 13 residues. CDR1 SNHLY and CDR2 FYNNEI come from the germline V gene. Trimming stripped 6 bases from V and 5 bases from J, with 13 bases between. CDR3 region: CASRGREGTEAFF. The CDR3 bases are TGTGCCAGCAGGGGACGGGAGGGTACTGAAGCTTTCTTT.

This clone was detected only a few times. This chain links TRBV19 with TRBJ2-5; D is uncertain. In germline, CDR1 is LNHDA, CDR2 SQIVND (reference sequence). The CDR3 is 13 amino acids. V was clipped by 9 bases and J by 7 bases, with 18 bases between them. The CDR3 region is CASKFGVSGTQYF. In nucleotides, the CDR3 is TGTGCCAGCAAATTTGGAGTCTCGGGGACCCAGTACTTC.

V gene TRBV29-1 combines with J gene TRBJ2-1; no firm D call. The V gene lost 7 bases and the J gene lost 6 bases, with 10 bases spanning the gap. This CDR3 contains 11 residues. CDR1 SQVTM and CDR2 ANQGSEA come from the germline V gene. The CDR3 region has the DNA TGCAGCGCCAGAAATGCCAATGAGCAGTTCTTC. It translates to CSARNANEQFF.

V gene TRBV11-2 combines with J gene TRBJ2-5; D remains unclear. Germline V gene sequence: CDR1 SGHAT, CDR2 FQNNGV. Trimming removed 0 bases from V and 4 bases from J, with 6 bases in between. This CDR3 has 13 amino acids. The CDR3 sequence is CASSLDLGETQYF. In DNA form, the CDR3 reads TGTGCCAGCAGCTTAGATCTAGGAGAGACCCAGTACTTC.

The chain couples TRBV6-1 to TRBJ2-5; 12 bases align to TRBD2. The CDR3 has 15 amino acids. The junction had 6 bases not matched to a gene; V was cut back by 5 bases and J by 5 bases. The germline V gene encodes CDR1 MNHNS and CDR2 SASEGT. The CDR3 DNA sequence: TGTGCCAGCAGTTTCGGACTAGCGGGGCCCGAGACCCAGTACTTC. It codes for CASSFGLAGPETQYF.

The chain couples TRBV11-2 to TRBJ2-2, with 11 bases that match TRBD2. V lost 5 bases and J lost 4; bases outside the gene matches: 9. Germline V CDR1 and CDR2: SGHAT, FQNNGV. There are 17 residues in the CDR3. Here the CDR3 DNA reads TGTGCCAGCAGCCCACGACTAGCGGGAAGGGGCACCGGGGAGCTGTTTTTT. Its protein product is CASSPRLAGRGTGELFF.

The V and J genes are TRBV30 and TRBJ2-1; 7 nucleotides match TRBD2. This CDR3 contains 13 residues. Germline V CDR1 and CDR2: GTSNPN, SVGIG (reference sequence). The V segment lost 5 bases and the J segment 7 bases; nucleotides outside the gene matches: 8. The CDR3 region is CAWETLAANEQFF. CDR3 in DNA: TGTGCCTGGGAAACTCTAGCGGCTAATGAGCAGTTCTTC.

The sample holds a few counts of this clone. The chain has TRBV30 and TRBJ2-7; D is perhaps TRBD2 (5 bases). Trimming took off 0 bases at V and 6 bases at J, with 18 bases between the two ends. The CDR3 runs to 15 residues. Germline V lookup: CDR1 GTSNPN, CDR2 SVGIG (reference sequence). Here the CDR3 reads CAWSVLTRGSAEQYF. The CDR3 DNA reads as TGTGCCTGGAGTGTACTTACCCGGGGTAGCGCCGAGCAGTACTTC. Complete variable domain (other parts from reference TRBV30 and TRBJ2-7): SQTIHQWPATLVQPVGSPLSLECTVEGTSNPNLYWYRQAAGRGLQLLFYSVGIGQISSEVPQNLSASRPQDRQFILSSKKLLLSDSGFYLCAWSVLTRGSAEQYFGPGTRLTVT.

The CDR3 DNA follows: TGTGCCAGTAGTGATAACGGGGGATGGTTCAAAAGCTACACCTTC. Its protein product is CASSDNGGWFKSYTF. This sequence joins TRBV19 and TRBJ1-2; D perhaps matches TRBD1 (5 bases). CDR3 length: 15 residues. V lost 5 bases and J lost 9, with 22 bases in between. Germline V gene data show CDR1 as LNHDA and CDR2 as SQIVND (reference sequence).

This clone has only a few counts. This sequence joins TRBV9 and TRBJ2-2; D is unclear. Trimming pared 4 bases from V and 6 bases from J, leaving 22 bases between. The CDR3 has 17 amino acids. Germline CDR1 SGDLS, CDR2 YYNGEE. This chain's CDR3 is CASSFQNPEQIAGELFF. CDR3 coding DNA: TGTGCCAGCAGCTTCCAAAACCCTGAACAGATCGCCGGGGAGCTGTTTTTT.

The rearrangement uses TRBV5-1 and TRBJ1-2; D possibly corresponds to TRBD1 (6 bases). With 2 bases removed from V and 6 bases from J, the gap between germline ends came to 11 bases. The CDR3 loop spans 13 amino acids. Germline V CDR1 and CDR2: SGHRS, YFSETQ. Written as DNA, the CDR3 is TGCGCCAGCAGCTTACAGGGAAGTGATGGCTACACCTTC. It specifies CASSLQGSDGYTF.

The chain is built from TRBV30 and TRBJ1-1, with D perhaps matching TRBD1 (5 bases). Germline values: CDR1 GTSNPN, CDR2 SVGIG (reference sequence). The CDR3 consists of 15 residues. Between the trimmed V and J ends, which lost 4 bases and 4 bases, there was a span of 19 bases. Here the CDR3 reads CAWTRVRAGVTEAFF. The DNA for the CDR3 is TGTGCCTGGACCAGGGTCAGGGCGGGGGTCACTGAAGCTTTCTTT.

The sample holds a few counts of this clone. The V and J genes are TRBV9 and TRBJ2-1; possibly TRBD2 for D (6 bases). V was shortened by 3 bases and J by 10 bases, with 8 bases between the two germline ends. The germline V gene encodes CDR1 SGDLS and CDR2 YYNGEE. The CDR3 length is 11 residues. CDR3 sequence: CASSAAGEQFF. The CDR3, as DNA: TGTGCCAGCAGCGCGGCGGGGGAGCAGTTCTTC. Using reference TRBV9 and TRBJ2-1 for the parts outside the CDR3, the full variable domain is DSGVTQTPKHLITATGQRVTLRCSPRSGDLSVYWYQQSLDQGLQFLIQYYNGEERAKGNILERFSAQQFPDLHSELNLSSLELGDSALYFCASSAAGEQFFGPGTRLTVL.

V gene TRBV7-2 combines with J gene TRBJ2-5, with 12 bases that match TRBD2. The J segment lost 4 bases and the V segment lost 4 bases, leaving 4 bases of the junction unmatched. The germline V gene has CDR1 SGHTA and CDR2 FQGNSA. The CDR3 totals 15 residues. CDR3 residues: CASSSQLAGGETQYF. CDR3 nucleotide sequence: TGTGCCAGCAGCTCACAACTAGCGGGAGGAGAGACCCAGTACTTC.

This clone occurred a few times. The V gene is TRBV4-2, the J gene TRBJ2-7, with 7 nucleotides matching TRBD1. V lost 1 base, J lost 2 bases, and 5 bases stayed unmatched. From germline, CDR1 is LGHNA and CDR2 YNFKEQ. This CDR3 spans 15 amino acids. The CDR3: CASSQVGTVTYEQYF. The CDR3 DNA reads TGTGCCAGCAGCCAAGTCGGGACAGTAACCTACGAGCAGTACTTC.

This clone was counted only a few times. V is TRBV7-2 and J is TRBJ2-1; no definite D call. Germline-derived CDR1 and CDR2 are SGHTA and FQGNSA. The V gene lost 4 bases and the J gene lost 10 bases, with 20 bases spanning the gap. The CDR3 is 15 residues long. This CDR3 reads CASSSTLDNPREQFF. The CDR3 DNA sequence: TGTGCCAGCAGCTCCACCCTCGACAATCCCAGGGAGCAGTTCTTC.

The chain recombines TRBV6-5 with TRBJ1-1, with 8 bases fitting TRBD1. This CDR3 spans 15 amino acids. J lost 5 bases, V lost 5 bases, and 10 bases had no gene match. Germline lookup yields CDR1 MNHEY and CDR2 SVGAGI. This chain's CDR3 is CASSRRQGPRTEAFF. CDR3 DNA sequence: TGTGCCAGCAGTCGACGACAGGGGCCGCGGACTGAAGCTTTCTTT.

This clone occurred many times. The V call is TRBV28, the J call TRBJ2-7; 7 positions match TRBD1. V trimming: 6 bases; J trimming: 9 bases; junction bases outside the gene matches: 8. Germline CDR1 is MDHEN and CDR2 is SYDVKM. The CDR3 length is 12 residues. CDR3 sequence (DNA): TGTGCCAGCAGAACGACAGGGACAGTGCAGTACTTC. Residues: CASRTTGTVQYF.

This chain connects TRBV6-1 to TRBJ2-7, with a tentative D call TRBD2 (6 bases). Germline V gene sequence: CDR1 MNHNS, CDR2 SASEGT. Trimming removed 7 bases at V and 0 bases at J, with 16 bases between. The CDR3 length is 15 residues. In nucleotides, the CDR3 is TGTGCCAGCATTAGGACGGGGGACCCCTCCTACGAGCAGTACTTC. This sequence encodes CASIRTGDPSYEQYF.

This clone was detected many times. The rearrangement joins TRBV9 to TRBJ2-4, with D possibly matching TRBD1 (9 bases). V was trimmed by 4 bases and J by 7 bases, leaving 18 bases between them. The CDR3 loop spans 15 amino acids. In germline, CDR1 is SGDLS, CDR2 YYNGEE. CDR3 protein: CASSLRGDRENIQYF. Written as DNA, the CDR3 is TGTGCCAGCAGCTTGCGGGGGGACAGGGAGAACATTCAGTACTTC.

In its sample, this clone was seen a few times. The genes are TRBV11-2 and TRBJ2-3, with D tentatively TRBD1 (6 bases). The CDR3 covers 16 residues. Trimming took off 5 bases at V and 0 bases at J, with 15 bases between the two ends. Germline V gene lookup returns CDR1 SGHAT and CDR2 FQNNGV. The CDR3 loop reads CASSLRGITSTDTQYF. The CDR3 DNA reads as TGTGCCAGCAGCCTGAGGGGGATAACTAGCACAGATACGCAGTATTTT.

V usage is TRBV13 and J usage is TRBJ1-3; no firm D call. V dropped 2 bases and J dropped 0 bases, with 5 bases sitting between them. This CDR3 has 14 residues. Germline values: CDR1 PRHDT, CDR2 FYEKMQ (reference sequence). Here the CDR3 reads CASSLQSSGNTIYF. The CDR3 region has the DNA TGTGCCAGCAGCTTACAGTCCTCTGGAAACACCATATATTTT.

Worth noting for this clone: The identical CDR3 is also encoded by other nucleotide sequences in the sample. The chain uses TRBV5-1 and TRBJ2-5; the match to TRBD1 covers 9 bases. J gave up 5 bases and V 2 bases, and 7 bases lay outside the gene matches. This CDR3 contains 15 residues. From germline, CDR1 is SGHRS and CDR2 YFSETQ. The CDR3 nucleotides are TGCGCCAGCAGCTTAGGGGACAGGGTATCGGAGACCCAGTACTTC. This codes for CASSLGDRVSETQYF.